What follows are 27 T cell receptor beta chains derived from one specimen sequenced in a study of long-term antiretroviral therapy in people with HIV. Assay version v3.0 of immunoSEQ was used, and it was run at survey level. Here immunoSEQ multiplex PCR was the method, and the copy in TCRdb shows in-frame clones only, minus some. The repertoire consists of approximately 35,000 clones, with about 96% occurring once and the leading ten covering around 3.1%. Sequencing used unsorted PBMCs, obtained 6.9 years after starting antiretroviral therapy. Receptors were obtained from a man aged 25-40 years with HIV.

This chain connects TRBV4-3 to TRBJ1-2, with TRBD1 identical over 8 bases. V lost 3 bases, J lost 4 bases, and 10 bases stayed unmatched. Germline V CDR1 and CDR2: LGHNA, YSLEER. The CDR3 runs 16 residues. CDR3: CASSQSKTGDLYGYTF. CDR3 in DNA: TGCGCCAGCAGCCAGTCCAAGACAGGGGATCTCTATGGCTACACCTTC.

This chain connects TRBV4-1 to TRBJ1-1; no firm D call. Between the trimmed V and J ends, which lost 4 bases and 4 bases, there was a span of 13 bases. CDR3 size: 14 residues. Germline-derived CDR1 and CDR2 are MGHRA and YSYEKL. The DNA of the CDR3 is TGCGCCAGCAGCCTATCGGGTTGGGGCACTGAAGCTTTCTTT. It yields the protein CASSLSGWGTEAFF.

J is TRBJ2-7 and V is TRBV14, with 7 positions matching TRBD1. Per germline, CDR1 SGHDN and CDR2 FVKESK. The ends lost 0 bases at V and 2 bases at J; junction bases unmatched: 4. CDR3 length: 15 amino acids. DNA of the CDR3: TGTGCCAGCAGCCAAGAAGGTCAGGGGGCCTACGAGCAGTACTTC. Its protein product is CASSQEGQGAYEQYF.

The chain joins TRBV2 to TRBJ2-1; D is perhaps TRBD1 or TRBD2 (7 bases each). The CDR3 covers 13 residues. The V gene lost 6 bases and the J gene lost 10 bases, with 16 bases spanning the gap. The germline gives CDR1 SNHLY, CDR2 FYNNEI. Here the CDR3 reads CASSAGGVPEQFF. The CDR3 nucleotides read TGTGCCAGCAGCGCAGGGGGGGTCCCAGAGCAGTTCTTC.

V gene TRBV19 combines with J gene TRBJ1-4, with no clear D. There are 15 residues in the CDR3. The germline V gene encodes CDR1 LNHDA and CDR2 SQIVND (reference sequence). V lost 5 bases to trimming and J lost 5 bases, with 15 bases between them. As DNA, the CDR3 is TGTGCCAGTAGTTCATTCAGAGACGAAAATGAAAAACTGTTTTTT. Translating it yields CASSSFRDENEKLFF.

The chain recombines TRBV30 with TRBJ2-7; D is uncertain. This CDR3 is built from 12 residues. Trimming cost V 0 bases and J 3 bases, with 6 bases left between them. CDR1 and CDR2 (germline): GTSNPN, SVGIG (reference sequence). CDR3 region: CAWSVRSYEQYF. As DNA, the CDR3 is TGTGCCTGGAGTGTACGAAGCTACGAGCAGTACTTC.

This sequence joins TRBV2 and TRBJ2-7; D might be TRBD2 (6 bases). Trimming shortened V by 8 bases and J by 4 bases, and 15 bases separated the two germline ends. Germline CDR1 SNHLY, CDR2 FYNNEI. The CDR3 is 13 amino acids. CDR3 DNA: TGTGCCAGCGGGGCGGGAAGGGTTTACGAGCAGTACTTC. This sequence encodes CASGAGRVYEQYF.

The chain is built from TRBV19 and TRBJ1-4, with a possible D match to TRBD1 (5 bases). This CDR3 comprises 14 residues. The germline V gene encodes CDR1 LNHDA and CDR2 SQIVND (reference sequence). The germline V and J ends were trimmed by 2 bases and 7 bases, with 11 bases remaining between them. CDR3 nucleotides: TGTGCCAGTAGTATATTTGCCGGGGCTGAAAAACTGTTTTTT. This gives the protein CASSIFAGAEKLFF.

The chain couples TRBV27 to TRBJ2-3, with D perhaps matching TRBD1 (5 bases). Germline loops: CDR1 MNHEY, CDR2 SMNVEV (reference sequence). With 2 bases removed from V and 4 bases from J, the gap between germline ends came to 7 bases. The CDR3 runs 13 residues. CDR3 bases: TGTGCCAGCAGTTTACAAGGGGCAGATACGCAGTATTTT. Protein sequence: CASSLQGADTQYF.

The CDR3 DNA reads TGTGCCAGCAGCTTGGTCTTTCGGAACACCATATATTTT. Its translation: CASSLVFRNTIYF. The chain links TRBV11-2 to TRBJ1-3; the D is unclear. Between the trimmed V and J ends, which lost 3 bases and 7 bases, there was a span of 10 bases. The CDR3 covers 13 residues. From germline, CDR1 is SGHAT and CDR2 FQNNGV.

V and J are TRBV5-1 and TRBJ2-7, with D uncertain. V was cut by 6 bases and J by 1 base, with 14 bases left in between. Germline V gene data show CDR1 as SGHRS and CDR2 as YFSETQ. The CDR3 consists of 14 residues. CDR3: CASKIGGPSYEQYF. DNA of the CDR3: TGCGCCAGCAAAATTGGTGGGCCTTCCTACGAGCAGTACTTC. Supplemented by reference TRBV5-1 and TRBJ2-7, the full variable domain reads KAGVTQTPRYLIKTRGQQVTLSCSPISGHRSVSWYQQTPGQGLQFLFEYFSETQRNKGNFPGRFSGRQFSNSRSEMNVSTLELGDSALYLCASKIGGPSYEQYFGPGTRLTVT.

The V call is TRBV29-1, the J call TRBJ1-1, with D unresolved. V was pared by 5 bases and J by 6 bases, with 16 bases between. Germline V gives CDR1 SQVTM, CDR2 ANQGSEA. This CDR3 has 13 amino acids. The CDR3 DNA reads TGCAGCGTTATCTGGGCCAGACGGTCTGAAGCTTTCTTT. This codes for CSVIWARRSEAFF.

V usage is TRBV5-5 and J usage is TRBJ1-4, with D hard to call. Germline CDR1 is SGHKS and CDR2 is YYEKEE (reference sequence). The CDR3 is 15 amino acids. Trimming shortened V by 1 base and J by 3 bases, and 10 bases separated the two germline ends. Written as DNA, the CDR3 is TGTGCCAGCAGCTTGTTCCGGGCTTCTAATGAAAAACTGTTTTTT. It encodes CASSLFRASNEKLFF.

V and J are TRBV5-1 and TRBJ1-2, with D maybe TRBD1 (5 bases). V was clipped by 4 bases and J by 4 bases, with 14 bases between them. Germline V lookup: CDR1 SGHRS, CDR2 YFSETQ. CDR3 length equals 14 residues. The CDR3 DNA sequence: TGCGCCAGCAGCGGGGGAGGGAAAGGCTATGGCTACACCTTC. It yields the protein CASSGGGKGYGYTF.

As DNA, the CDR3 is TGTGCCAGCAGCGTAGGTCAGGGTAGCAATCAGCCCCAGCATTTT. Encoded protein: CASSVGQGSNQPQHF. The chain links TRBV9 to TRBJ1-5; weak D call: TRBD1 (5 bases). The CDR3 sequence is 15 residues long. The germline CDR1 and CDR2 sequences are SGDLS and YYNGEE. With 0 bases removed from V and 0 bases from J, the gap between germline ends came to 7 bases.

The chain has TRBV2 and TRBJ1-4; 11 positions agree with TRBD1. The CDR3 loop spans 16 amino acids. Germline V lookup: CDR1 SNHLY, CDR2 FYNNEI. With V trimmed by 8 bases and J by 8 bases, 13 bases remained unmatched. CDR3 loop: CASGSAGQGAWEKLFF. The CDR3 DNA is TGTGCCAGCGGCTCCGCCGGACAGGGGGCTTGGGAAAAACTGTTTTTT.

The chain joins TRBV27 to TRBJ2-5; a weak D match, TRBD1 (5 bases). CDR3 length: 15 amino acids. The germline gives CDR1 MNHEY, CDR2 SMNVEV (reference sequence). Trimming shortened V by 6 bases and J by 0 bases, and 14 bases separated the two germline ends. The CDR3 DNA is TGTGCCAGCAGCAAAATGACAGATTACCAAGAGACCCAGTACTTC. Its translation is CASSKMTDYQETQYF.

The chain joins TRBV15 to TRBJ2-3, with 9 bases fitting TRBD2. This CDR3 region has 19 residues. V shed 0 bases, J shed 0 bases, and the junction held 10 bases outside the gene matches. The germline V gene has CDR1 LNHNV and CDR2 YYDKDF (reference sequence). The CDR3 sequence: CATSRDRLAGTLSTDTQYF. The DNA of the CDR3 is TGTGCCACCAGCAGAGATAGGCTAGCGGGAACCCTTAGCACAGATACGCAGTATTTT.

The CDR3 here is CAISRQGRDTEAFF. The CDR3, as DNA: TGTGCCATCAGTAGACAGGGCCGGGACACTGAAGCTTTCTTT. The chain employs TRBV10-3 and TRBJ1-1, with 7 positions matching TRBD1. The V and J ends lost 5 bases and 3 bases, in that order; junction bases with no gene match: 6. In germline, CDR1 is ENHRY, CDR2 SYGVKD. CDR3 length: 14 amino acids.

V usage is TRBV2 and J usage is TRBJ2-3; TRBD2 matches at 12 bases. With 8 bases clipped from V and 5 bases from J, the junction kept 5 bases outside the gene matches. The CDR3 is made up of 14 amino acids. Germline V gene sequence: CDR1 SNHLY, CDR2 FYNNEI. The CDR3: CASGTSGGIDTQYF. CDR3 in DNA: TGTGCCAGCGGAACTAGCGGGGGGATAGATACGCAGTATTTT.

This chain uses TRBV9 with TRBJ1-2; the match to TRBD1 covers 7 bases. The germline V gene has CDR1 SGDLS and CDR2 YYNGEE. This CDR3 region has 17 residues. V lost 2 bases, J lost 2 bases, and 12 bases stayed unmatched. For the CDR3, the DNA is TGTGCCAGCAGCGTCTCCCGGGACAGTCACAAAAACTATGGCTACACCTTC. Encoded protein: CASSVSRDSHKNYGYTF. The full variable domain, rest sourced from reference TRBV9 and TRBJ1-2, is DSGVTQTPKHLITATGQRVTLRCSPRSGDLSVYWYQQSLDQGLQFLIQYYNGEERAKGNILERFSAQQFPDLHSELNLSSLELGDSALYFCASSVSRDSHKNYGYTFGSGTRLTVV.

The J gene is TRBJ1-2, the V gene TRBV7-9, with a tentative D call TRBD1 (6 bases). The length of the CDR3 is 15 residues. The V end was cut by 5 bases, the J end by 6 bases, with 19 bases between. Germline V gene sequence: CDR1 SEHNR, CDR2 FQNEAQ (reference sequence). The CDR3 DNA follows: TGTGCCAGCAGCCGCATATCGACAGGTCGAGATGGCTACACCTTC. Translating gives CASSRISTGRDGYTF.

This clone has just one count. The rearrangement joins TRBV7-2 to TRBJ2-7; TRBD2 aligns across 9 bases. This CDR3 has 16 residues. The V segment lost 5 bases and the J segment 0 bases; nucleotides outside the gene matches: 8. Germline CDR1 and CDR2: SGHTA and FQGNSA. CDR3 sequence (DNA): TGTGCCAGCAGCCCTCGTCATAGCGGGAGCTCCTACGAGCAGTACTTC. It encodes CASSPRHSGSSYEQYF.

The CDR3 coding sequence is TGTGCCAGCAGCTCGACTAGCGGGGGAAACAATGAGCAGTTCTTC. Translation gives CASSSTSGGNNEQFF. This chain connects TRBV5-5 to TRBJ2-1, with 12 nucleotides matching TRBD2. The CDR3 contains 15 residues. CDR1 and CDR2 from the germline V gene are SGHKS and YYEKEE (reference sequence). V lost 3 bases and J lost 5; bases outside the gene matches: 3. The full variable domain, rest sourced from reference TRBV5-5 and TRBJ2-1, is DAGVTQSPTHLIKTRGQQVTLRCSPISGHKSVSWYQQVLGQGPQFIFQYYEKEERGRGNFPDRFSARQFPNYSSELNVNALLLGDSALYLCASSSTSGGNNEQFFGPGTRLTVL.

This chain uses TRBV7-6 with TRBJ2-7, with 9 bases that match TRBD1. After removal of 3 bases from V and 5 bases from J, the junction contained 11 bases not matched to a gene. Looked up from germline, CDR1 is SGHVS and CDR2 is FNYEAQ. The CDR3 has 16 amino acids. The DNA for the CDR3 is TGTGCCAGCAGCTTGGCGGCGGGACAGGGTGTCCACGAGCAGTACTTC. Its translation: CASSLAAGQGVHEQYF.

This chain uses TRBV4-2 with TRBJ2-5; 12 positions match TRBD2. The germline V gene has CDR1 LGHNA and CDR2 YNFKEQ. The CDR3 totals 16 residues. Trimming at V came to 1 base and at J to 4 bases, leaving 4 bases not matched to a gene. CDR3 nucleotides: TGTGCCAGCAGCCAAGGACTAGCGGGGGACGGAGAGACCCAGTACTTC. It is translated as CASSQGLAGDGETQYF.

The CDR3 DNA sequence: TGTGCCAGCAGCCCCCGAACAGGGGCCAATCAGCCCCAGCATTTT. Translating it yields CASSPRTGANQPQHF. V usage is TRBV7-8 and J usage is TRBJ1-5; TRBD1 aligns across 7 bases. The J segment lost 3 bases and the V segment lost 5 bases, leaving 7 bases of the junction unmatched. CDR1 SGHVS and CDR2 FQNEAQ come from the germline V gene. This CDR3 contains 15 residues.